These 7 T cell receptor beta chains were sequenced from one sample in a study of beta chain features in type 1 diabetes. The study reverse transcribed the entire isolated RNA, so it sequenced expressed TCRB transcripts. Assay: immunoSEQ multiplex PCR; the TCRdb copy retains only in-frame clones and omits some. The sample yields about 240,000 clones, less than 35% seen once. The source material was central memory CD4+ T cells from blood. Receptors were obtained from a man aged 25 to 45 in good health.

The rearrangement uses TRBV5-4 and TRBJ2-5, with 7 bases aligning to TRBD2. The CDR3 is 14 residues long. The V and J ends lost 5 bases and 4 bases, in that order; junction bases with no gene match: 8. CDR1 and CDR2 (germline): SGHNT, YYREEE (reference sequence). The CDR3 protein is CASSPDPGGETQYF. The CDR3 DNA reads TGTGCCAGCAGTCCCGACCCGGGAGGAGAGACCCAGTACTTC.

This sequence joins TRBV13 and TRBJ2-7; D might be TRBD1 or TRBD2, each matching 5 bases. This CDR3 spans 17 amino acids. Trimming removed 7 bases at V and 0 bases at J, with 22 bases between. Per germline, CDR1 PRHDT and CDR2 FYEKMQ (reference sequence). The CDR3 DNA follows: TGTGCCAGCACCCGCCTTCGGGGCGCGGCCAGCTCCTACGAGCAGTACTTC. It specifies CASTRLRGAASSYEQYF.

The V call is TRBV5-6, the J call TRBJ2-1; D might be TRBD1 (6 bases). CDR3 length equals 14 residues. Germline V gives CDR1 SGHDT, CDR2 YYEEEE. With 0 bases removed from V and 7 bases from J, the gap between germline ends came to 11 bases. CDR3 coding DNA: TGTGCCAGCAGCTTGGTAGGACAGTTAAATGAGCAGTTCTTC. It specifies CASSLVGQLNEQFF.

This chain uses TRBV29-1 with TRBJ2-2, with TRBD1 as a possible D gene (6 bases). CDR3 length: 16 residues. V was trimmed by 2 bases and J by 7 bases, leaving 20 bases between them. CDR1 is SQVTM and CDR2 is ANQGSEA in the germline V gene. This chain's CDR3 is CSVETQQGLGIGELFF. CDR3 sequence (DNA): TGCAGCGTTGAAACCCAACAGGGCCTTGGGATCGGGGAGCTGTTTTTT.

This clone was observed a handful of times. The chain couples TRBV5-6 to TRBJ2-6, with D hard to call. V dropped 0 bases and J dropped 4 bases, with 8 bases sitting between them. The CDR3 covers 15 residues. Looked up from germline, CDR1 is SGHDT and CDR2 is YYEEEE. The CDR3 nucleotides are TGTGCCAGCAGCTTGGGACCCCTGGGGGCCAACGTCCTGACTTTC. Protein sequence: CASSLGPLGANVLTF.

CDR3 sequence reads: CASSVEAGRRSGYGYTF. The CDR3 DNA reads TGTGCCAGCAGCGTAGAGGCGGGACGTCGGTCGGGCTATGGCTACACCTTC. This chain links TRBV9 with TRBJ1-2; D possibly corresponds to TRBD1 (5 bases). V lost 0 bases and J lost 4, with 19 bases in between. CDR1 and CDR2 (germline): SGDLS, YYNGEE. This CDR3 spans 17 amino acids.

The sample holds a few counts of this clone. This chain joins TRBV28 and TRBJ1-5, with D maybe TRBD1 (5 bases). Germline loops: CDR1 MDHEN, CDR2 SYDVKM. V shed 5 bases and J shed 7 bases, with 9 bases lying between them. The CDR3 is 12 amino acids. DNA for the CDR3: TGTGCCAGCAGTCAGGGAGAGCAGCCCCAGCATTTT. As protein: CASSQGEQPQHF.